This T cell receptor beta chain is from a study of cytomegalovirus exposure and HLA in healthy donors. Study at large: When 350 to 500 donors were genotyped, 81% of them were found to fall in the Caucasian-associated ancestry cluster.

Amplification used 60 Vbeta primers and 13 Jbeta primers. The data were produced by immunoSEQ multiplex PCR, yet TCRdb's version contains in-frame clones alone and is incomplete. The sample includes roughly 43,000 clones, about 60% seen only once; the top ten take about 9%. Details on this clone: Antigen unknown.

Study results and caveats: The study designated 150 or so TCR beta chains cytomegalovirus-associated. With later analysis, a missense DCLRE1C variant became linked to TCR beta V- and J-gene trimming. Later on, an analysis tied roughly 17,000 TCR beta sequences to HLA alleles at 0.05 false discovery rate.

The clonotype was recovered from a human donor in good health. Material for sequencing was PBMCs.

CDR3 in DNA: TGTGCCAGCAGCCTGGAGGGACTAATGAACACTGAAGCTTTCTTT. Translating gives CASSLEGLMNTEAFF. This rearrangement joins TRBV9 to TRBJ1-1; weak D call: TRBD1 (5 bases). Germline V gives CDR1 SGDLS, CDR2 YYNGEE. The CDR3 spans 15 residues. V shed 4 bases and J shed 0 bases, with 13 bases lying between them. Drawing the rest from reference TRBV9 and TRBJ1-1, the complete variable domain is DSGVTQTPKHLITATGQRVTLRCSPRSGDLSVYWYQQSLDQGLQFLIQYYNGEERAKGNILERFSAQQFPDLHSELNLSSLELGDSALYFCASSLEGLMNTEAFFGQGTRLTVV.